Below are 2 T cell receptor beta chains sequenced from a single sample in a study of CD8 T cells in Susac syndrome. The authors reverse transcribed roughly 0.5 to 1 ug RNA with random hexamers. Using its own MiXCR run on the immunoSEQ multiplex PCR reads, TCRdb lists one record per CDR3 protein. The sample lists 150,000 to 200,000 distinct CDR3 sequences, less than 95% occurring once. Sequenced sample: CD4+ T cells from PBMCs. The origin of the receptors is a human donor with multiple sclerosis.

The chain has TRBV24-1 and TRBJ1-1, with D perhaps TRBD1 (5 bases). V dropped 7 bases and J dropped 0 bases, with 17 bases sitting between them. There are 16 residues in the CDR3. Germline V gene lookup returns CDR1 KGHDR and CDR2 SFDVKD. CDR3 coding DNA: TGTGCCACCAGGAAGGGGCGCCTCTTAATGAACACTGAAGCTTTCTTT. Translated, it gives CATRKGRLLMNTEAFF.

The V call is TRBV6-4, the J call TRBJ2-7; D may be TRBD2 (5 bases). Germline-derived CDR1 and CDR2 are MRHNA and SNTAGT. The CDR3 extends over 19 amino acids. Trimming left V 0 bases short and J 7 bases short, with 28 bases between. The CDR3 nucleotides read TGTGCCAGCAGTGACTCGACACCCCCGAGGAGGTCTACCCTGGGGGAGCAGTACTTC. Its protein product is CASSDSTPPRRSTLGEQYF.